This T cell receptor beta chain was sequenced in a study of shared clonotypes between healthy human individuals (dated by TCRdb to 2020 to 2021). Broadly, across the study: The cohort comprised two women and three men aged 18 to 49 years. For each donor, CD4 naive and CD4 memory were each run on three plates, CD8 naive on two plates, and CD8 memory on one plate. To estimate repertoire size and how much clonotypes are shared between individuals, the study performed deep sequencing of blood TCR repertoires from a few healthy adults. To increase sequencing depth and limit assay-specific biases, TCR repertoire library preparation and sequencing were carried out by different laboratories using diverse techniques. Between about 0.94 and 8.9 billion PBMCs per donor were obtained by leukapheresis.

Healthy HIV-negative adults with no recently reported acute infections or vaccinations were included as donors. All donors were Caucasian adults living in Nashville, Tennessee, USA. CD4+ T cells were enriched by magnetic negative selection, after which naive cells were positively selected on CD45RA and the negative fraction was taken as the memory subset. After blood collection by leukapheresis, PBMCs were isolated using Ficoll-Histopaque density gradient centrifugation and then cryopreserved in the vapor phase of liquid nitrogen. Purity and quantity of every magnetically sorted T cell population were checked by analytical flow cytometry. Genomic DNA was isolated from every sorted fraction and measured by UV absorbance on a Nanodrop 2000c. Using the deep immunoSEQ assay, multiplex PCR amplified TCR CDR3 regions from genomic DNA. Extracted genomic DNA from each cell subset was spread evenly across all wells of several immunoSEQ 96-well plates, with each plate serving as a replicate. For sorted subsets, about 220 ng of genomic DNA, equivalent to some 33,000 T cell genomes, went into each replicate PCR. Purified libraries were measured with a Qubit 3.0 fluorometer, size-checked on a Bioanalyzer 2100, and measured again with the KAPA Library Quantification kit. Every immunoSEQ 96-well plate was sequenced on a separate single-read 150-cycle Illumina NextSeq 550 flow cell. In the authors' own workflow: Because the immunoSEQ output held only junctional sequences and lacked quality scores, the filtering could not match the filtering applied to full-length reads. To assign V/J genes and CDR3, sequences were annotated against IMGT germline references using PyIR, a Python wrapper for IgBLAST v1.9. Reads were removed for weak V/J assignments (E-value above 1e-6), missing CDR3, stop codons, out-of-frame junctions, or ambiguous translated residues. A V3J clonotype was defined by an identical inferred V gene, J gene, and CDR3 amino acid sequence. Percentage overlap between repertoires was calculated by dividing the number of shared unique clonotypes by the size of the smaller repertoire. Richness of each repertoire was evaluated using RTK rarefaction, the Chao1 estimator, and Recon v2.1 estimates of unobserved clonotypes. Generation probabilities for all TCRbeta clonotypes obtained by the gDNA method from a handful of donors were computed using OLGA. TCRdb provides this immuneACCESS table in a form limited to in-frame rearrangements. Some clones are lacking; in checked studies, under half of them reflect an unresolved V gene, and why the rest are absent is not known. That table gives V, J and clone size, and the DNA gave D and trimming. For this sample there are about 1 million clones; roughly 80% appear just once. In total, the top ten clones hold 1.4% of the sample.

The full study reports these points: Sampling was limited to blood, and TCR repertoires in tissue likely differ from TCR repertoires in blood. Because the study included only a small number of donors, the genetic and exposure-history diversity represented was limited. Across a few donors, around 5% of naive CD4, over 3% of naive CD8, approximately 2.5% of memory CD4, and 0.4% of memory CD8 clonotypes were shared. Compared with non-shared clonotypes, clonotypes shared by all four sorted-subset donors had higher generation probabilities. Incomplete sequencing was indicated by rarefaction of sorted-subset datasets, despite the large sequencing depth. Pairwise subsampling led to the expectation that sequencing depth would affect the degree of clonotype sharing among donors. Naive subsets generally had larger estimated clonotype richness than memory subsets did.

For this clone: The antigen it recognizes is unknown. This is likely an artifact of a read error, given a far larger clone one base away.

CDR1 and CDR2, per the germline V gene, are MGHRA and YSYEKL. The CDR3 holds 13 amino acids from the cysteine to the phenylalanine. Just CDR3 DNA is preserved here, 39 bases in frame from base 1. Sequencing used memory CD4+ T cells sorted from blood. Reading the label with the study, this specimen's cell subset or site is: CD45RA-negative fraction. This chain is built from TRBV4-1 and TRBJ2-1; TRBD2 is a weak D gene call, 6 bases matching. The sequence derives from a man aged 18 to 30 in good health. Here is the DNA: TGCGCCGGCAGCGAAGGGGTCCTGCGGGACTCCTTCTTC. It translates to CAGSEGVLRDSFF.